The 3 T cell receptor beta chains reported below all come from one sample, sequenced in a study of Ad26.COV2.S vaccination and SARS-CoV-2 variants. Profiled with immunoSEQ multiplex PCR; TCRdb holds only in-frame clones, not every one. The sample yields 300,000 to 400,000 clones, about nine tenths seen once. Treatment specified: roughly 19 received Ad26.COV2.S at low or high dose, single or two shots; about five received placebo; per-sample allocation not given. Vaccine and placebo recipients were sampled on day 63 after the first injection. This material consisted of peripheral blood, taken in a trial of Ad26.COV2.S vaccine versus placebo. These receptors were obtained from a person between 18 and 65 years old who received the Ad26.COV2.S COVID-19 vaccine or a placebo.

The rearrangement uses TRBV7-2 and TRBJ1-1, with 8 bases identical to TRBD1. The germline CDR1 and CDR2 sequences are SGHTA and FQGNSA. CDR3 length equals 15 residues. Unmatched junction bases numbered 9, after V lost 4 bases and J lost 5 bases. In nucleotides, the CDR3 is TGTGCCAGCAGCTCACAGGGGGGACAGAGAACTGAAGCTTTCTTT. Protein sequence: CASSSQGGQRTEAFF.

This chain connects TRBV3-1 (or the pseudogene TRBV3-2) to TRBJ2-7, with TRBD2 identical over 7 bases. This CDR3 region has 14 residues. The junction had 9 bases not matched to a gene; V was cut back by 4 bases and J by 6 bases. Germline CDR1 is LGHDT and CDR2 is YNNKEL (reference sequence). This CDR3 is CASSLGGSTREQYF. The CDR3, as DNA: TGTGCCAGCAGCCTCGGGGGGTCCACGCGCGAGCAGTACTTC.

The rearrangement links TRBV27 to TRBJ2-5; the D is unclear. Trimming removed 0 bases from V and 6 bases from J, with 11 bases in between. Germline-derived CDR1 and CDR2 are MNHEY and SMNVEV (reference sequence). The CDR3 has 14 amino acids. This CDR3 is CASSLSGPRQTQYF. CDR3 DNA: TGTGCCAGCAGTTTATCGGGTCCGAGGCAGACCCAGTACTTC.